The rows below give T cell receptor beta chains drawn from one sample of a study of T cell changes during pregnancy in multiple sclerosis. Clones were read by immunoSEQ multiplex PCR, and TCRdb kept only the in-frame ones, dropping some. The sample carries 42,000 or so clones, 70% to 90% recorded once. The specimen comprised CD4+ T cells from peripheral blood mononuclear cells, sampled after pregnancy. The receptors come from a female donor with multiple sclerosis, enrolled in a pregnancy study. Each CDR3 is given with its conserved first and last residue. D genes are given only for firm matches. For some rows the clone size is stated as once, few or many, or as a class when expanded; others skip it.

clone_size,cdr3_length,v_call,j_call,d_call,cdr3_aa,cdr3_nt
-,15,TRBV15,TRBJ2-5,-,CATSRDAFRSETQYF,TGTGCCACCAGCAGAGATGCCTTCCGGTCGGAGACCCAGTACTTC
-,16,TRBV5-1,TRBJ2-1,-,CASSLAIGGAHNEQFF,TGCGCCAGCAGCTTGGCCATCGGGGGTGCACACAATGAGCAGTTCTTC
-,14,TRBV9,TRBJ2-1,-,CASSVSEPYNEQFF,TGTGCCAGCAGCGTGTCGGAGCCCTACAATGAGCAGTTCTTC
-,15,TRBV9,TRBJ1-4,TRBD1,CASSATDRAHEKLFF,TGTGCCAGCAGCGCAACCGACAGGGCTCATGAAAAACTGTTTTTT
-,14,TRBV2,TRBJ1-2,TRBD1,CASSQTGIVYGYTF,TGTGCCAGCAGCCAGACAGGGATTGTCTATGGCTACACCTTC
-,15,TRBV5-1,TRBJ2-1,TRBD2,CASSLVGGGGNEQFF,TGCGCCAGCAGCTTGGTCGGCGGGGGGGGTAATGAGCAGTTCTTC
-,16,TRBV6-5,TRBJ2-7,TRBD1,CASSYDTGDRAYEQYF,TGTGCCAGCAGTTACGATACTGGGGACAGGGCATACGAGCAGTACTTC
-,12,TRBV2,TRBJ1-2,-,CASKDGDRDYTF,TGTGCCAGTAAGGACGGGGATCGAGACTACACCTTC
-,15,TRBV7-7,TRBJ2-1,TRBD1,CASSPGTGPYNEQFF,TGTGCTAGCAGCCCCGGGACAGGGCCGTACAATGAGCAGTTCTTC
-,16,TRBV10-1,TRBJ2-5,-,CASSESGSSIQETQYF,TGCGCCAGCAGTGAGTCAGGTAGCAGCATCCAAGAGACCCAGTACTTC
-,14,TRBV7-2,TRBJ2-1,TRBD2,CASSLGYSGGAPFF,TGTGCCAGCAGCTTAGGATATAGCGGGGGGGCCCCGTTCTTC
-,14,TRBV5-1,TRBJ1-5,TRBD1,CASSWGTGSQPQHF,TGCGCCAGCAGCTGGGGGACAGGGAGTCAGCCCCAGCATTTT
-,13,TRBV30,TRBJ2-7,-,CAWTGATSYEQYF,TGTGCCTGGACAGGGGCGACCTCCTACGAGCAGTACTTC
-,15,TRBV5-6,TRBJ2-6,-,CASSLGVGGANVLTF,TGTGCCAGCAGCTTAGGAGTCGGCGGGGCCAACGTCCTGACTTTC
-,14,TRBV9,TRBJ2-2,TRBD1,CASRAGGNTGELFF,TGTGCCAGCAGGGCAGGGGGGAACACCGGGGAGCTGTTTTTT
-,15,TRBV19,TRBJ1-3,-,CASSIDRVPGNTIYF,TGTGCCAGTAGTATAGACAGGGTTCCTGGAAACACCATATATTTT
-,14,TRBV30,TRBJ1-5,TRBD1,CAWSADRGSQPQHF,TGCGCCTGGAGTGCTGACAGGGGGAGTCAGCCCCAGCATTTT
once,15,TRBV21-1,TRBJ1-2,-,CASSKVIGEDYGYTF,TGTGCCAGCAGCAAGGTCATCGGGGAGGACTATGGCTACACCTTC
-,13,TRBV19,TRBJ1-1,-,CASSILTAGEAFF,TGTGCCAGTAGTATTCTAACAGCCGGTGAAGCTTTCTTT
-,13,TRBV2,TRBJ2-1,TRBD2,CASSSERGSEQFF,TGTGCCAGCTCCTCCGAGCGCGGGAGTGAGCAGTTCTTC
-,15,TRBV7-9,TRBJ1-4,-,CASSSSGATNEKLFF,TGTGCCAGCAGCTCCTCGGGGGCAACTAATGAAAAACTGTTTTTT
few,13,TRBV18,TRBJ1-5,-,CASSPAGPQPQHF,TGTGCCAGCTCACCGGCAGGTCCTCAGCCCCAGCATTTT
few,15,TRBV2,TRBJ1-5,TRBD1,CASSFDRGGNQPQHF,TGTGCCAGCAGTTTTGACAGGGGAGGGAATCAGCCCCAGCATTTT
-,16,TRBV7-9,TRBJ1-3,TRBD1,CASSPRQGPSGNTIYF,TGTGCCAGCAGCCCTCGACAGGGCCCCTCTGGAAACACCATATATTTT
-,11,TRBV20-1,TRBJ1-2,TRBD1,CSASRGEGYTF,TGCAGTGCTAGCAGGGGGGAAGGCTACACCTTC
few,15,TRBV18,TRBJ2-1,TRBD2,CASSPRTSGVNEQFF,TGTGCCAGCTCACCGAGGACTAGCGGGGTCAATGAGCAGTTCTTC
-,16,TRBV5-8,TRBJ2-1,TRBD2,CASSLAGLASYNEQFF,TGTGCCAGCAGCTTGGCCGGACTAGCGTCCTACAATGAGCAGTTCTTC
-,13,TRBV6-5,TRBJ1-4,-,CASSYFGEEKLFF,TGTGCCAGCAGTTATTTCGGGGAAGAAAAACTGTTTTTT
once,15,TRBV5-1,TRBJ1-2,-,CASSLGTSLIYGYTF,TGCGCCAGCAGCTTGGGGACATCGTTGATCTATGGCTACACCTTC
-,14,TRBV11-2,TRBJ1-1,-,CASSLVGPRTEAFF,TGTGCCAGCAGCTTAGTGGGCCCAAGGACTGAAGCTTTCTTT
-,14,TRBV7-7,TRBJ2-3,-,CASSPPGGSNTQYF,TGTGCTAGCAGCCCCCCCGGCGGCAGCAATACGCAGTATTTT
-,16,TRBV4-3,TRBJ1-1,-,CASSHLVGQLNTEAFF,TGCGCCAGCAGTCATCTGGTGGGGCAACTGAACACTGAAGCTTTCTTT
-,14,TRBV18,TRBJ1-1,TRBD1,CASSPGTAAPEAFF,TGTGCCAGCTCACCGGGGACAGCAGCCCCTGAAGCTTTCTTT
-,15,TRBV4-3,TRBJ2-2,TRBD1,CASSQRTGTVGELFF,TGCGCCAGCAGCCAACGGACAGGAACCGTCGGGGAGCTGTTTTTT
-,16,TRBV19,TRBJ1-5,-,CASSSLEGQMRQPQHF,TGTGCCAGTAGTAGCTTGGAGGGTCAGATGCGTCAGCCCCAGCATTTT
-,16,TRBV2,TRBJ1-5,-,CASSEARGRSNQPQHF,TGTGCCAGCAGTGAAGCACGGGGGAGGAGCAATCAGCCCCAGCATTTT
-,13,TRBV19,TRBJ1-2,TRBD1,CASSMDRLGGYTF,TGTGCCAGTAGTATGGACAGGTTGGGCGGCTACACCTTC
-,15,TRBV5-1,TRBJ2-3,TRBD2,CASSSLTSATDTQYF,TGCGCCAGCAGCTCCCTGACTAGCGCCACAGATACGCAGTATTTT
-,16,TRBV7-2,TRBJ1-2,-,CASSLDSGRANYGYTF,TGTGCCAGCAGCTTAGATAGTGGCAGGGCTAACTATGGCTACACCTTC
-,13,TRBV30,TRBJ1-5,-,CAWSRNSNQPQHF,TGTGCCTGGAGCCGTAATAGCAATCAGCCCCAGCATTTT
-,14,TRBV19,TRBJ2-7,TRBD1,CASSQTGGTYEQYF,TGTGCCAGTAGTCAGACAGGGGGGACCTACGAGCAGTACTTC
-,15,TRBV28,TRBJ1-1,-,CASSTAQALNTEAFF,TGTGCCAGCAGTACTGCTCAGGCTTTGAACACTGAAGCTTTCTTT
-,14,TRBV7-8,TRBJ1-3,-,CASSSGVGGNTIYF,TGTGCCAGCAGCTCAGGGGTTGGGGGAAACACCATATATTTT
-,16,TRBV5-1,TRBJ2-7,TRBD2,CASSQGTSASSYEQYF,TGCGCCAGCAGTCAAGGGACTAGCGCGAGCTCCTACGAGCAGTACTTC
medium-sized,15,TRBV30,TRBJ1-5,-,CAWSAGGYGNQPQHF,TGTGCCTGGAGTGCGGGAGGTTATGGAAATCAGCCCCAGCATTTT
-,17,TRBV5-5,TRBJ1-4,-,CASSLARGGGGEEKLFF,TGTGCCAGCAGCTTGGCCCGAGGAGGTGGTGGGGAAGAAAAACTGTTTTTT
-,12,TRBV19,TRBJ2-7,TRBD1,CASSDRGYEQYF,TGTGCCAGCTCGGACAGGGGCTACGAGCAGTACTTC
-,12,TRBV27,TRBJ2-7,-,CASSPFLYEQYF,TGTGCCAGCAGCCCTTTCCTCTACGAGCAGTACTTC
-,14,TRBV18,TRBJ1-1,-,CASSRGGGSPEAFF,TGTGCCAGCTCACGAGGGGGGGGGTCCCCTGAAGCTTTCTTT
once,19,TRBV6-4,TRBJ1-1,TRBD1,CASSNPPTGGASMNTEAFF,TGTGCCAGCAGTAACCCACCGACAGGGGGCGCTTCTATGAACACTGAAGCTTTCTTT
-,13,TRBV5-4,TRBJ2-4,-,CASSSPPGNIQYF,TGTGCCAGCAGCTCTCCGCCGGGGAACATTCAGTACTTC
-,15,TRBV19,TRBJ1-5,TRBD1,CASSIWDRGNQPQHF,TGTGCCAGTAGTATCTGGGACAGGGGAAATCAGCCCCAGCATTTT
-,14,TRBV5-6,TRBJ2-7,TRBD1,CASSRTGTAYEQYF,TGTGCCAGCAGCCGGACAGGGACAGCCTACGAGCAGTACTTC
-,14,TRBV18,TRBJ2-7,TRBD2,CASSPTSVDYEQYF,TGTGCCAGCTCACCAACTAGCGTGGACTACGAGCAGTACTTC
-,15,TRBV5-6,TRBJ2-5,-,CASSLAYTRQETQYF,TGTGCCAGCAGCTTGGCGTACACACGCCAAGAGACCCAGTACTTC
few,14,TRBV7-9,TRBJ2-1,-,CASSLVDSYNEQFF,TGTGCCAGCAGCTTGGTTGACAGCTACAATGAGCAGTTCTTC
-,19,TRBV10-3,TRBJ2-1,-,CAIREVGGGIGGAGNEQFF,TGTGCCATCAGAGAGGTGGGGGGGGGCATCGGAGGCGCGGGCAATGAGCAGTTCTTC
-,14,TRBV19,TRBJ1-2,-,CASSVRRDNYGYTF,TGTGCCAGTTCCGTCAGGCGCGATAACTATGGCTACACCTTC